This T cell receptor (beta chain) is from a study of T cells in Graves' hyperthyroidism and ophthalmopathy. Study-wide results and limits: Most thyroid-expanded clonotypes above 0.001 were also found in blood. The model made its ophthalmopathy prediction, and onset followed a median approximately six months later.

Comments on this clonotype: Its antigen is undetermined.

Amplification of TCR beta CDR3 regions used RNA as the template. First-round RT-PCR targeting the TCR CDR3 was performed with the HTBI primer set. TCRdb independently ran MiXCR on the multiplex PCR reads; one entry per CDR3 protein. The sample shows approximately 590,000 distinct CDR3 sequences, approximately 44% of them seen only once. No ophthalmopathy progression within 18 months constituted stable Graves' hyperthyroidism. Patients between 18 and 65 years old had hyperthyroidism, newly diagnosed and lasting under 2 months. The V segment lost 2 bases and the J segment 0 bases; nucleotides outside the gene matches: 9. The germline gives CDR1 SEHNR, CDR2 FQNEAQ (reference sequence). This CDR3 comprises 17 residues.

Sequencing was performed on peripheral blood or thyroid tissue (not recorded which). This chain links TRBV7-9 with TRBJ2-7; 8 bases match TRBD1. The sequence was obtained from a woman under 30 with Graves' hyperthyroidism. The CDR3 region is CASSLTYIQGASYEQYF. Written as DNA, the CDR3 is TGTGCCAGCAGCTTAACTTACATCCAGGGGGCCTCCTACGAGCAGTACTTC.